The rows below give T cell receptor beta chains drawn from one sample of a study of blood T cell repertoires in COVID-19. This table comes from immunoSEQ multiplex PCR, and its TCRdb copy is limited to in-frame clones, with some not included. The repertoire holds 150,000 to 200,000 clones, with over 75% as singletons. Sample: PBMCs or T cells enriched from blood (not recorded which). These receptor sequences come from a man aged 50-59 years who had recovered from COVID-19. CDR3s include the opening cysteine and the closing phenylalanine or tryptophan. Each record gives: clone size, V gene, J gene, D gene, CDR3 DNA, CDR3 protein. A D gene is named only where the DNA matches it firmly. Expanded clones get a size class; other rows say once, few or many, or leave the size out.

-	TRBV11-1	TRBJ2-1	-	TGTGCCAGCAGCTTAGACAGGGAAAATGAGCAGTTCTTC	CASSLDRENEQFF
-	TRBV19	TRBJ1-3	-	TGTGCCAGTACTGAGACAGCCTCTGGAAACACCATATATTTT	CASTETASGNTIYF
-	TRBV24-1	TRBJ1-1	TRBD1	TGTGCCACCAGTATAACACAGGGGGCGCGAACTGAAGCTTTCTTT	CATSITQGARTEAFF
-	TRBV27	TRBJ2-7	-	TGTGCCAGCAGTTTATCTCCAGGGTCCCACGAGCAGTACTTC	CASSLSPGSHEQYF
-	TRBV5-1	TRBJ1-4	-	TGCGCCAGCAGCTCATTTTCGAGTGAAAAACTGTTTTTT	CASSSFSSEKLFF
-	TRBV12-3/TRBV12-4	TRBJ2-7	-	TGTGCCAGCAGTCTGGTGGGGGGCGAGCAGTACTTC	CASSLVGGEQYF
-	TRBV5-8	TRBJ2-5	TRBD2	TGTGCCAGCAGCTTGGGACTAGCGGGTGCGCGGGAGACCCAGTACTTC	CASSLGLAGARETQYF
-	TRBV19	TRBJ2-3	-	TGTGCCAGTAGTACCTTGGGAACAGGACGACCCGGCACAGATACGCAGTATTTT	CASSTLGTGRPGTDTQYF
-	TRBV13	TRBJ1-2	-	TGTGCCAGCAGCTCCTTCCGGGGGGCTGGGGGCTACACCTTC	CASSSFRGAGGYTF
-	TRBV7-8	TRBJ1-5	-	TGTGCCAGCAGCTTAGATCGGGTTCAGCCCCAGCATTTT	CASSLDRVQPQHF
-	TRBV7-7	TRBJ2-5	-	TGTGCTAGCAGCTCATCCAGGGGGCGGGAGGAGACCCAGTACTTC	CASSSSRGREETQYF
-	TRBV7-2	TRBJ1-5	-	TGTGCCAGCAGCTTAACTACGGGGGGGAATCAGCCCCAGCATTTT	CASSLTTGGNQPQHF
-	TRBV15	TRBJ2-3	-	TGTGCCACCAGCAGAGACCGGGATACGCAGTATTTT	CATSRDRDTQYF
-	TRBV12-3/TRBV12-4	TRBJ1-2	-	TGTGCCAGCAGTTTGAACAAGTATGGCTACACCTTC	CASSLNKYGYTF
few	TRBV28	TRBJ2-1	-	TGTGCCAGCAGTTTAGAAGACGGGACTCACATATCGGAGCAGTTCTTC	CASSLEDGTHISEQFF
-	TRBV5-1	TRBJ1-6	-	TGCGCCAGCAGCCCGGGGGGCTCGCCCCTCCACTTT	CASSPGGSPLHF
-	TRBV6-5	TRBJ2-7	-	TGTGCCAGCAACGCCGACGGGTTGGTGCAGTACTTC	CASNADGLVQYF
-	TRBV18	TRBJ2-5	-	TGTGCCAGCTCTCGATTCGGGGCGGGAAGAGGGGAGACCCAGTACTTC	CASSRFGAGRGETQYF
-	TRBV7-3	TRBJ1-2	TRBD1	TGTGCCAGCAGCTTACAACCGGGACAGGGTCTCAACTATGGCTACACCTTC	CASSLQPGQGLNYGYTF
-	TRBV18	TRBJ2-5	TRBD1	TGTGCCAGCTCCCCCGGGACAGCTCCCCAAGAGACCCAGTACTTC	CASSPGTAPQETQYF
-	TRBV6-5	TRBJ2-7	TRBD1	TGTGCCAGCAGTCAACCGGGACAGGGGGTAGGGCAGTACTTC	CASSQPGQGVGQYF
-	TRBV5-8	TRBJ1-1	-	TGTGCCAGCAGCTACTACCTGGGCGGGATGAACACTGAAGCTTTCTTT	CASSYYLGGMNTEAFF
-	TRBV20-1	TRBJ2-5	-	TGCAGTGCCCCGGAGACCCAGTACTTC	CSAPETQYF
-	TRBV14	TRBJ2-2	-	TGTGCCAGCAGAGCGGGCACCGGGGAGCTGTTTTTT	CASRAGTGELFF
-	TRBV5-1	TRBJ2-7	-	TGCGCCAGCAGCGGCGGGGTCCCCCCCTACGAGCAGTACTTC	CASSGGVPPYEQYF
-	TRBV6-5	TRBJ1-5	-	TGTGCCAGCAGAAACAGGGACGGCCAGCCCCAGCATTTT	CASRNRDGQPQHF
-	TRBV28	TRBJ1-2	-	TGTGCCAGCTCCGCCGGGGGGCAAGCTAACTATGGCTACACCTTC	CASSAGGQANYGYTF
-	TRBV7-3	TRBJ2-5	TRBD1	TGTGCCAGCAGCCGACAGGGACGGGAGACCCAGTACTTC	CASSRQGRETQYF
once	TRBV4-2	TRBJ2-7	TRBD2	TGTGCCAGCAGCCAAGAATACGGGAGGGGATCCTACGAGCAGTACTTC	CASSQEYGRGSYEQYF
-	TRBV6-2/TRBV6-3	TRBJ2-7	-	TGTGCCAGCAGTGCCCCCCGGGGTGAGCAGTACTTC	CASSAPRGEQYF
many	TRBV12-3/TRBV12-4	TRBJ2-3	-	TGTGCCAGCACTCCCGGTCGGGGAGATACGCAGTATTTT	CASTPGRGDTQYF
-	TRBV6-5	TRBJ1-4	-	TGTGCCAGCAGTCCACCCGGGTTTGAAAAACTGTTTTTT	CASSPPGFEKLFF
-	TRBV6-1	TRBJ2-7	-	TGTGCCAGCAGTGAGAGGGTACCCTACGAGCAGTACTTC	CASSERVPYEQYF
-	TRBV28	TRBJ2-1	TRBD2	TGTGCCAGCAGCCTAACCAGCGGGGGCCTTTCCTACAATGAGCAGTTCTTC	CASSLTSGGLSYNEQFF
-	TRBV18	TRBJ2-7	TRBD1	TGTGCCAGCTCACCTTCCGCGGGACAGGGGCCTTACGAGCAGTACTTC	CASSPSAGQGPYEQYF
-	TRBV13	TRBJ2-3	TRBD2	TGTGCCAGCAGCCCCCCGACTAGCGGCACAGATACGCAGTATTTT	CASSPPTSGTDTQYF
-	TRBV28	TRBJ1-1	-	TGTGCCACCATACAGGGTGGTATCACTGAAGCTTTCTTT	CATIQGGITEAFF
-	TRBV6-5	TRBJ1-3	-	TGTGCCAGCAGTTACGACGTGACAGTCTCTGGAAACACCATATATTTT	CASSYDVTVSGNTIYF
-	TRBV24-1	TRBJ1-3	TRBD1	TGTGCCACCAGTGATTCCCGACAGGGGAGAAACACCATATATTTT	CATSDSRQGRNTIYF